There are a few counts of the clone carrying this T cell receptor beta chain. This sample was included in a study of blood T cell repertoires in COVID-19. Trimming pared 4 bases from V and 4 bases from J, leaving 14 bases between. Germline V gene data show CDR1 as SGHNT and CDR2 as YYREEE (reference sequence). The CDR3 sequence is 14 residues long. Clones were read by immunoSEQ multiplex PCR, and TCRdb kept only the in-frame ones, dropping some. The sample holds around 150,000 clones; 80% to 90% are singletons and the top ten take roughly 3.3%. The sequence came from a man in his sixties or seventies with acute or convalescent COVID-19. The chain recombines TRBV5-4 with TRBJ1-2; maybe TRBD1 (6 bases). Sequencing was carried out using peripheral blood. The CDR3 spells CASSHQQGFYGYTF. The CDR3 region has the DNA TGTGCCAGCAGCCACCAACAGGGTTTCTATGGCTACACCTTC.